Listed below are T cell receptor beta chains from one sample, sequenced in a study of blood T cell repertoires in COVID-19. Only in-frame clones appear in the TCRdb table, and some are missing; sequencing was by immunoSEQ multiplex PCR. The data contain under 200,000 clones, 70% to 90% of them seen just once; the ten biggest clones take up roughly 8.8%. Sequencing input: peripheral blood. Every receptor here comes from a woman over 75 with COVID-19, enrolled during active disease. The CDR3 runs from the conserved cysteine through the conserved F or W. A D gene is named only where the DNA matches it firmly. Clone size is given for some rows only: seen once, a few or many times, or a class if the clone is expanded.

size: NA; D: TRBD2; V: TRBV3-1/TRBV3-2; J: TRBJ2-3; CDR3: CASSQASGGALDTQYF; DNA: TGTGCCAGCAGCCAGGCTAGCGGGGGGGCTTTGGATACGCAGTATTTT
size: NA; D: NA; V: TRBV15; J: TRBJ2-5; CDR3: CATSRGFSGETQYF; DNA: TGTGCCACCAGCAGAGGTTTTAGCGGAGAGACCCAGTACTTC
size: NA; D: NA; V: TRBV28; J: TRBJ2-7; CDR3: CASSGGERAGYEQYF; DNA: TGTGCCAGCAGTGGAGGGGAGAGGGCGGGCTACGAGCAGTACTTC
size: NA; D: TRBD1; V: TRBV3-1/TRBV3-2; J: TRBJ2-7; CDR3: CASSQAGQGEQYF; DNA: TGTGCCAGCAGCCAAGCGGGACAGGGGGAGCAGTACTTC
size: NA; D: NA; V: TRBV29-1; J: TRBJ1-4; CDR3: CSVEFGANEKLFF; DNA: TGCAGCGTTGAGTTTGGAGCTAATGAAAAACTGTTTTTT
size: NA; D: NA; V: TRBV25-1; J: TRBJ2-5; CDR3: CASKFTAGQGVGETQYF; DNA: TGTGCCAGCAAATTCACTGCGGGGCAGGGGGTTGGAGAGACCCAGTACTTC
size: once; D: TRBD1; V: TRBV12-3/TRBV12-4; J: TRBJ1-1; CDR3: CASSPGQGVFAFF; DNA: TGTGCCAGCAGCCCCGGACAGGGAGTCTTCGCTTTCTTT
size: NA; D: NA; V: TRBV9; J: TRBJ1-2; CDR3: CASSVDQDPSYGYTF; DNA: TGTGCCAGCAGCGTAGACCAAGACCCTAGTTATGGCTACACCTTC
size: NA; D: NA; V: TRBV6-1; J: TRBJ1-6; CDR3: CASSEAGPNNSPLHF; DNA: TGTGCCAGCAGTGAAGCTGGGCCGAATAATTCACCCCTCCACTTT
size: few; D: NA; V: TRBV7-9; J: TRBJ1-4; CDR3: CASGLQGVEKLFF; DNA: TGTGCCAGCGGGTTGCAGGGCGTTGAAAAACTGTTTTTT
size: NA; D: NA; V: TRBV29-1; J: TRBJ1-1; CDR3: CSVVTGGGYTEAFF; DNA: TGCAGCGTTGTTACGGGGGGCGGGTACACTGAAGCTTTCTTT
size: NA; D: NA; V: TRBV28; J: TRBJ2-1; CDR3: CASSLGGETYNEQFF; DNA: TGTGCCAGCAGTTTAGGCGGAGAGACTTACAATGAGCAGTTCTTC
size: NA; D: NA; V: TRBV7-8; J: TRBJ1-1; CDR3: CASSHRDKNTEAFF; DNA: TGTGCCAGCAGCCACCGGGACAAGAACACTGAAGCTTTCTTT
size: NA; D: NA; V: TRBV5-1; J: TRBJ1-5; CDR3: CASSLSTGNQPQHF; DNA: TGCGCCAGCAGCTTGAGTACGGGGAATCAGCCCCAGCATTTT
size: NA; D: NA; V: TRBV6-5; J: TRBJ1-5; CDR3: CAAGQGRNQPQHF; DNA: TGTGCTGCGGGGCAGGGACGCAATCAGCCCCAGCATTTT
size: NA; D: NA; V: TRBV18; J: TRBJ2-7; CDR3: CASSPENSHEQYF; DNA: TGTGCCAGCTCACCTGAAAACAGCCACGAGCAGTACTTC
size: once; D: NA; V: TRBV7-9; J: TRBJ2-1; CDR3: CASSRPARDEQFF; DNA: TGTGCCAGCAGCCGACCCGCGAGGGATGAGCAGTTCTTC
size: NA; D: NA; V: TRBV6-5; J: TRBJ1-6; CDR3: CASGGYLGSPLHF; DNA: TGTGCCAGCGGGGGGTATCTCGGTTCACCCCTCCACTTT
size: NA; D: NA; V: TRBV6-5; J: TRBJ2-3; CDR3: CASGFWHPRGDTQYF; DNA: TGTGCCAGCGGGTTTTGGCACCCGCGGGGTGATACGCAGTATTTT
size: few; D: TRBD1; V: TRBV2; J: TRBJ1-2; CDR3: CASVTGEGFNYGYTF; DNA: TGTGCCAGCGTCACAGGGGAAGGATTTAACTATGGCTACACCTTC
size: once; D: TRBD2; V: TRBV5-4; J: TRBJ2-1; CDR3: CASSDQREITNEQFF; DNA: TGTGCCAGCAGCGACCAGCGGGAGATAACCAATGAGCAGTTCTTC
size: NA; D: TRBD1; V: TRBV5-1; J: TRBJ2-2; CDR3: CASSILQGALRVTGELFF; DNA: TGCGCCAGCAGCATACTACAGGGGGCCTTACGCGTCACCGGGGAGCTGTTTTTT
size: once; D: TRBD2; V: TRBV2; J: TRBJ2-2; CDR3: CASSGLAALTGELFF; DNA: TGTGCCAGCAGTGGGCTAGCGGCCCTCACCGGGGAGCTGTTTTTT
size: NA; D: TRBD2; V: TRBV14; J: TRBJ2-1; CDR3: CASSQPGLEVEQFF; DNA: TGTGCCAGCAGCCAACCGGGACTAGAAGTGGAGCAGTTCTTC